The clone carrying this T cell receptor (beta chain) appeared a single time. The target antigen is unknown. Treatment defined: oral pan-JAK inhibitor, 5-10 mg twice daily. Obtained from alopecia areata patients were lesional scalp punch biopsies along with peripheral blood. The data belong to a study of CD8+ T cells in alopecia areata. Study as a whole: Tofacitinib administration persisted for 6 to 18 months, succeeded by 6 months off drug.

Overall study results and limits: Persistence in scalp and blood during tofacitinib was observed for many expanded lesional clones. Scalp sample data also include resident alphabeta T cells from normal skin.

CDR3 length equals 15 residues. In germline, CDR1 is MNHEY, CDR2 SVGAGI. With 7 bases clipped from V and 6 bases from J, the junction kept 10 bases outside the gene matches. RNA, once extracted, was reverse transcribed into cDNA for use as the sequencing template. This table comes from immunoSEQ multiplex PCR, and its TCRdb copy is limited to in-frame clones, with some not included. Among a few hundred thousand clones, roughly 60% were seen once, and the ten largest hold roughly 0.93%. This material consisted of CD4+ T cells sorted from blood, taken around week 54, from a patient treated with tofacitinib. This clonotype originated in a human donor with alopecia areata. The gene calls are TRBV6-5 and TRBJ2-1, with 9 nucleotides matching TRBD2. The CDR3 spells CASIRRLAGPNEQFF. In DNA, the CDR3 is TGTGCCAGCATCCGGAGGCTAGCGGGGCCCAATGAGCAGTTCTTC.